These T cell receptor beta chains were read from a single sample in a study of neoadjuvant anti-PD-1 for oral cavity cancer. Assay: immunoSEQ multiplex PCR; the TCRdb copy retains only in-frame clones and omits some. Of around 11,000 clones listed, approximately 52% were seen once; the top ten hold roughly 29%. This sample comprised tumor tissue, obtained before nivolumab (anti-PD-1) treatment. All receptors derive from a person aged 35 to 85 with oral cavity squamous cell carcinoma. The CDR3 runs from the conserved cysteine through the conserved F or W. The D gene is left open where the match is weak. Clone size appears in some rows only: once, few, many, or a class for an expanded clone.

d_call	j_call	clone_size	v_call	cdr3_nt	cdr3_aa
TRBD1	TRBJ2-7	-	TRBV7-3	TGTGCCAGCAGCTCCACAGGGGGCTCGGGCGAGCAGTACTTC	CASSSTGGSGEQYF
-	TRBJ2-1	few	TRBV7-9	TGTGCCAGCAGCTTAGTGAGGAATGAGCAGTTCTTC	CASSLVRNEQFF
-	TRBJ2-7	-	TRBV5-1	TGCGCCAGCAGCTTGAGAGAAAGGTCCTACGAGCAGTACTTC	CASSLRERSYEQYF
-	TRBJ1-5	-	TRBV2	TGTGCCAGCAGGACGGGACCGGGTCAGCCCCAGCATTTT	CASRTGPGQPQHF
-	TRBJ1-2	few	TRBV10-3	TGTGCCATCAGTGAGCCCACCTGGGGCCAACCCGCATTC	CAISEPTWGQPAF
-	TRBJ1-3	-	TRBV19	TGTGCCAGTAGTCTACAGGTCACTGGAAACACCATATATTTT	CASSLQVTGNTIYF
TRBD1	TRBJ1-5	-	TRBV25-1	TGTGCCAGCAGTGAAGCCGGGACAGGGGGCTTTAATCAGCCCCAGCATTTT	CASSEAGTGGFNQPQHF
-	TRBJ1-6	medium-sized	TRBV10-3	TGTGCCATCAGTGATAGCGGGACCCATGGACTGACTTATTCACCCCTCCACTTT	CAISDSGTHGLTYSPLHF
TRBD1	TRBJ1-2	-	TRBV5-6	TGTGCCAGCAGCGCCGGGACAGGGGGCCCCTTCTATGGCTACACCTTC	CASSAGTGGPFYGYTF
TRBD1	TRBJ1-1	-	TRBV11-3	TGTGCCAGCAGCACGAGGACAGGGATGAACACTGAAGCTTTCTTT	CASSTRTGMNTEAFF
TRBD2	TRBJ2-1	-	TRBV10-3	TGTGCCATCAGTGGACTAGCGGGGGGAGATGAGCAGTTCTTC	CAISGLAGGDEQFF
-	TRBJ1-1	few	TRBV19	TGTGCCAGTAGTGCCTCGATCTATCAGGCTTTCTTT	CASSASIYQAFF
TRBD1	TRBJ1-1	-	TRBV5-1	TGCGCCAGCAGCTTGGGACAGGGGGAGACTGAAGCTTTCTTT	CASSLGQGETEAFF
TRBD2	TRBJ2-2	-	TRBV11-3	TGTGCCAGCAGCCGTCGGACTAGCGGGGGGAGTACCGGGGAGCTGTTTTTT	CASSRRTSGGSTGELFF
-	TRBJ2-1	few	TRBV10-3	TGTGCCATCTCCGAGGGGGACACCTACAATGAGCAGTTCTTC	CAISEGDTYNEQFF